One sample yielded the 16 T cell receptor beta chains listed below, sequenced in a study of T cell changes during pregnancy in multiple sclerosis. The protocol was immunoSEQ multiplex PCR, while the TCRdb copy is restricted to in-frame clones and leaves out a portion. This table holds under 90,000 clones, nearly 95% found once. The input for sequencing was peripheral blood, taken in the second trimester of pregnancy. Receptors originate from a female donor in good health, enrolled as a control in a pregnancy study.

The chain employs TRBV2 and TRBJ2-5, with TRBD2 matching 9 bases. This CDR3 contains 15 residues. Looked up from germline, CDR1 is SNHLY and CDR2 is FYNNEI. With V trimmed by 4 bases and J by 5 bases, 8 bases remained unmatched. This chain's CDR3 is CASSGSREGQETQYF. Written as DNA, the CDR3 is TGTGCCAGCAGTGGGTCGCGGGAGGGCCAGGAGACCCAGTACTTC. Drawing the rest from reference TRBV2 and TRBJ2-5, the complete variable domain is EPEVTQTPSHQVTQMGQEVILRCVPISNHLYFYWYRQILGQKVEFLVSFYNNEISEKSEIFDDQFSVERPDGSNFTLKIRSTKLEDSAMYFCASSGSREGQETQYFGPGTRLLVL.

This sequence joins TRBV18 and TRBJ2-2; the match to TRBD1 covers 7 bases. The CDR3 runs to 15 residues. CDR1 and CDR2 from the germline V gene are KGHSH and LQKENI. The junction had 8 bases not matched to a gene; V was cut back by 3 bases and J by 7 bases. CDR3 protein: CASSPERGQNGELFF. In nucleotides, the CDR3 is TGTGCCAGCTCACCGGAGAGGGGGCAGAACGGGGAGCTGTTTTTT. Supplemented by reference TRBV18 and TRBJ2-2, the full variable domain reads NAGVMQNPRHLVRRRGQEARLRCSPMKGHSHVYWYRQLPEEGLKFMVYLQKENIIDESGMPKERFSAEFPKEGPSILRIQQVVRGDSAAYFCASSPERGQNGELFFGEGSRLTVL.

The CDR3 protein is CASRAGTHTYNEQFF. The CDR3 DNA sequence: TGTGCCAGCAGGGCAGGGACACATACCTACAATGAGCAGTTCTTC. The chain links TRBV27 to TRBJ2-1; TRBD1 might be the D (6 bases). V was pared by 6 bases and J by 2 bases, with 14 bases between. CDR1 and CDR2 (germline): MNHEY, SMNVEV (reference sequence). CDR3 size: 15 residues.

The chain joins TRBV2 to TRBJ2-3; the D gene is possibly TRBD1 (8 bases). V was clipped by 7 bases and J by 5 bases, with 19 bases between them. Germline V gives CDR1 SNHLY, CDR2 FYNNEI. The CDR3 contains 15 residues. The CDR3 here is CASKTDRGGVDTQYF. As DNA, the CDR3 is TGTGCCAGCAAAACCGACAGGGGAGGGGTAGATACGCAGTATTTT.

The chain recombines TRBV5-1 with TRBJ2-1; TRBD1 is a possible D gene (5 bases). The germline gives CDR1 SGHRS, CDR2 YFSETQ. V was cut by 3 bases and J by 0 bases, with 10 bases left in between. The CDR3 loop spans 15 amino acids. Written as DNA, the CDR3 is TGCGCCAGCAGCTGGGGCAACACCTCCTACAATGAGCAGTTCTTC. This sequence encodes CASSWGNTSYNEQFF.

The V and J genes are TRBV28 and TRBJ2-7, with TRBD1 matching 8 bases. Germline V CDR1 and CDR2: MDHEN, SYDVKM. V dropped 5 bases and J dropped 1; count of bases not matched to a gene: 13. The length of the CDR3 is 17 residues. This CDR3 is CASSPTQGGKQSYEQYF. CDR3 in DNA: TGTGCCAGCAGTCCCACACAGGGGGGAAAGCAATCCTACGAGCAGTACTTC.

The rearrangement links TRBV30 to TRBJ2-7, with D uncertain. CDR3 length equals 13 residues. Trimming cost V 2 bases and J 4 bases, with 12 bases left between them. Germline CDR1 reads GTSNPN; CDR2 reads SVGIG (reference sequence). The CDR3 DNA follows: TGTGCCTGGAGTTTAAGTCCCGGGTACGAGCAGTACTTC. Its translation: CAWSLSPGYEQYF.

This rearrangement joins TRBV5-1 to TRBJ2-7; D is uncertain. Germline CDR1 is SGHRS and CDR2 is YFSETQ. Trimming took off 0 bases at V and 5 bases at J, with 15 bases between the two ends. The CDR3 runs 15 residues. In DNA form, the CDR3 reads TGCGCCAGCAGCTTGGTGCTGCAGGCTCAAAACGAGCAGTACTTC. It encodes CASSLVLQAQNEQYF.

The rearrangement uses TRBV9 and TRBJ2-3, with TRBD2 matching over 9 bases. V trimming: 0 bases; J trimming: 1 base; junction bases outside the gene matches: 3. The CDR3 is 16 residues long. Per the germline V gene, CDR1 is SGDLS and CDR2 is YYNGEE. CDR3 coding DNA: TGTGCCAGCAGCGTAGGGCTAGCGGGACGCACAGATACGCAGTATTTT. Protein: CASSVGLAGRTDTQYF.

J is TRBJ2-4 and V is TRBV7-2; tentative D call: TRBD2 (6 bases). Germline V gives CDR1 SGHTA, CDR2 FQGNSA. This CDR3 is built from 13 residues. V was trimmed by 2 bases and J by 8 bases, leaving 10 bases between them. For the CDR3, the DNA is TGTGCCAGCAGCTTACGGGGCGGGGACATTCAGTACTTC. This translates into CASSLRGGDIQYF.

The gene calls are TRBV4-1 and TRBJ2-5; TRBD1 agrees at 9 bases. CDR1 MGHRA and CDR2 YSYEKL come from the germline V gene. V lost 2 bases to trimming and J lost 5 bases; unmatched junction nucleotides: 3. This CDR3 comprises 14 residues. For the CDR3, the DNA is TGCGCCAGCAGCCAAAAAGGGACAGGGGAGACCCAGTACTTC. This gives the protein CASSQKGTGETQYF.

The chain is built from TRBV4-1 and TRBJ2-1; D might be TRBD1 (6 bases). CDR1 MGHRA and CDR2 YSYEKL come from the germline V gene. This CDR3 contains 16 residues. Trimming took 0 bases from V and 2 from J, leaving 11 bases between them. The CDR3 bases are TGCGCCAGCAGCCAAGATCCAGGACAGACCTACAATGAGCAGTTCTTC. Translation gives CASSQDPGQTYNEQFF.

The chain carries TRBV6-5 and TRBJ2-1, with D unclear. V was shortened by 2 bases and J by 4 bases, with 6 bases between the two germline ends. This CDR3 region has 13 residues. Germline CDR1 MNHEY, CDR2 SVGAGI. Written as DNA, the CDR3 is TGTGCCAGCAGTTACCCCGGGTACAATGAGCAGTTCTTC. Its protein is CASSYPGYNEQFF.

The chain is built from TRBV2 and TRBJ1-1; D remains ambiguous. V was cut by 3 bases and J by 0 bases, with 5 bases left in between. CDR1 SNHLY and CDR2 FYNNEI come from the germline V gene. CDR3 size: 13 residues. DNA for the CDR3: TGTGCCAGCAGTGAGGAGGTGAACACTGAAGCTTTCTTT. Its protein product is CASSEEVNTEAFF.

The rearrangement uses TRBV28 and TRBJ2-2; TRBD1 aligns across 9 bases. Trimming cost V 5 bases and J 1 base; bases outside gene matches: 5. Looked up from germline, CDR1 is MDHEN and CDR2 is SYDVKM. This CDR3 has 16 amino acids. CDR3 protein: CASSTPGQGNTGELFF. As DNA, the CDR3 is TGTGCCAGCAGTACTCCGGGACAGGGGAACACCGGGGAGCTGTTTTTT. Combining the CDR3 with reference TRBV28 and TRBJ2-2 gives the whole variable domain DVKVTQSSRYLVKRTGEKVFLECVQDMDHENMFWYRQDPGLGLRLIYFSYDVKMKEKGDIPEGYSVSREKKERFSLILESASTNQTSMYLCASSTPGQGNTGELFFGEGSRLTVL.

CDR3 DNA sequence: TGCAGTGCCGGACAGCCCTACGAGCAGTACTTC. Amino acid sequence: CSAGQPYEQYF. The chain employs TRBV20-1 and TRBJ2-7; weak D call: TRBD1 (6 bases). This CDR3 region has 11 residues. Trimming pared 6 bases from V and 2 bases from J, leaving 8 bases between. The V gene's germline CDR1 is DFQATT and CDR2 SNEGSKA (reference sequence).